These 9 T cell receptor beta chains originate from one sample sequenced in a study of response to subunit inactivated influenza vaccine. TCRdb redid the calling of the RT-PCR reads with MiXCR, one entry per CDR3 protein. The sample lists about 780,000 distinct CDR3 sequences, less than 20% occurring once. The source was PBMCs from blood, collected about 5 days after vaccination. These receptors came from a man in his fifties who received an inactivated influenza vaccine.

The chain has TRBV20-1 and TRBJ2-3; 9 bases line up with TRBD2. Germline trimming cut 3 bases from V and 4 bases from J; bases unmatched to any gene: 5. Germline CDR1 DFQATT, CDR2 SNEGSKA (reference sequence). The CDR3 is made up of 14 amino acids. In nucleotides, the CDR3 is TGCAGTGCTAGCGGCGGGGGGGCTGCAGATACGCAGTATTTT. Translating gives CSASGGGAADTQYF.

This clonotype was counted between two and nine times. The gene calls are TRBV7-2 and TRBJ2-1; 14 nucleotides line up with TRBD2. Germline V gene sequence: CDR1 SGHTA, CDR2 FQGNSA. The CDR3 covers 14 residues. The V segment lost 5 bases and the J segment 10 bases; nucleotides outside the gene matches: 4. The CDR3 loop is CASSPGLAGVEQFF. CDR3 sequence (DNA): TGTGCCAGCAGCCCGGGACTAGCGGGAGTCGAGCAGTTCTTC.

The chain employs TRBV20-1 and TRBJ2-7; 8 bases line up with TRBD2. The germline CDR1 and CDR2 sequences are DFQATT and SNEGSKA (reference sequence). Trimming removed 5 bases from V and 7 bases from J; junction bases left unmatched: 10. This CDR3 region has 13 residues. The CDR3 reads CSAFSGVRGEQYF. DNA for the CDR3: TGCAGTGCTTTTAGCGGGGTTAGGGGGGAGCAGTACTTC.

The chain employs TRBV4-2 and TRBJ2-7; 7 bases match TRBD1. Germline V gene lookup returns CDR1 LGHNA and CDR2 YNFKEQ. The CDR3 extends over 15 amino acids. V shed 4 bases, J shed 2 bases, and the junction held 8 bases outside the gene matches. CDR3 region: CASSRHSGTAYEQYF. The CDR3 nucleotides are TGTGCCAGCAGCCGCCATTCCGGGACAGCCTACGAGCAGTACTTC.

This rearrangement joins TRBV9 to TRBJ1-1; D is unclear. CDR1 SGDLS and CDR2 YYNGEE come from the germline V gene. The CDR3 runs 14 residues. The V gene lost 3 bases and the J gene lost 2 bases, with 11 bases spanning the gap. The CDR3 DNA reads as TGTGCCAGCAGCGGATCCGGGCTTAACACTGAAGCTTTCTTT. Translated, it gives CASSGSGLNTEAFF.

This chain connects TRBV12-3 or TRBV12-4 to TRBJ2-3; D is possibly TRBD2 (5 bases). This CDR3 spans 13 amino acids. V lost 2 bases and J lost 3, with 6 bases in between. CDR3 sequence reads: CASSLRETDTQYF. For the CDR3, the DNA is TGTGCCAGCAGTTTAAGGGAGACAGATACGCAGTATTTT.

This chain uses TRBV20-1 with TRBJ2-7, with D possibly being TRBD1 or TRBD2 (6 bases each). CDR3 size: 16 residues. V shed 0 bases and J shed 5 bases, with 20 bases lying between them. Germline values: CDR1 DFQATT, CDR2 SNEGSKA (reference sequence). CDR3 loop: CSARDRGTTNLHEQYF. DNA of the CDR3: TGCAGTGCTAGAGATCGGGGGACAACAAACCTCCACGAGCAGTACTTC.

Only a few counts were recorded for this clonotype. The V call is TRBV5-6, the J call TRBJ2-2, with 9 positions matching TRBD1. The germline V gene has CDR1 SGHDT and CDR2 YYEEEE. This CDR3 region has 16 residues. V dropped 4 bases and J dropped 4; count of bases not matched to a gene: 8. The CDR3 is CASSRPGQGSTGELFF. CDR3 nucleotide sequence: TGTGCCAGCAGCCGTCCGGGACAGGGTTCCACCGGGGAGCTGTTTTTT.

This clonotype was counted between two and nine times. The rearrangement uses TRBV7-2 and TRBJ2-3; possibly TRBD1 or TRBD2 for D (5 bases each). The CDR3 covers 14 residues. The V gene lost 3 bases and the J gene lost 8 bases, with 15 bases spanning the gap. The germline V gene encodes CDR1 SGHTA and CDR2 FQGNSA. CDR3 sequence: CASSLVGDGGTQYF. CDR3 nucleotides: TGTGCCAGCAGCTTGGTAGGGGATGGGGGTACGCAGTATTTT.